This TCR beta chain was identified during a study of vaccination and CD4 T cells after COVID-19. Turning to the study itself: Overlapping SARS-CoV-2, HCoV-NL63, HCoV-OC43 and HCoV-229E spike peptides were used to stimulate cells. Controls used CEFX viral epitopes (positive), HIV-1 Nef peptides (negative), or no peptide.

Treatment noted: approximately 9-day PBMC culture with coronavirus spike peptide pools or control peptides (ViraFEST assay). Antigen-specific T cell expansion with peptide pools preceded TCR sequencing in the ViraFEST approach. As regards this clonotype: Its antigen is undetermined.

The Oncomine TCR Beta short-read assay sequenced DNA from cultured CD4+ T cells. From cultured CD4+ T cells, genomic DNA was extracted. MiXCR was run by TCRdb on the PCR reads, yielding one entry per CDR3 protein. The repertoire consists of under 20,000 distinct CDR3 sequences, with approximately 58% occurring once and the leading ten covering about 30%. Trimming took 1 base from V and 0 from J, leaving 9 bases between them. Germline V gene data show CDR1 as SQVTM and CDR2 as ANQGSEA. The CDR3 totals 14 residues. The chain joins TRBV29-1 to TRBJ1-2; possible D gene TRBD1, 5 bases. The sample in question was cultured CD4+ T cells from blood, obtained after SARS-CoV-2 vaccination. The sequence was obtained from a human donor with COVID-19. The CDR3 loop is CSVEGLGANYGYTF. CDR3 DNA: TGCAGCGTTGAAGGGCTGGGGGCTAACTATGGCTACACCTTC.